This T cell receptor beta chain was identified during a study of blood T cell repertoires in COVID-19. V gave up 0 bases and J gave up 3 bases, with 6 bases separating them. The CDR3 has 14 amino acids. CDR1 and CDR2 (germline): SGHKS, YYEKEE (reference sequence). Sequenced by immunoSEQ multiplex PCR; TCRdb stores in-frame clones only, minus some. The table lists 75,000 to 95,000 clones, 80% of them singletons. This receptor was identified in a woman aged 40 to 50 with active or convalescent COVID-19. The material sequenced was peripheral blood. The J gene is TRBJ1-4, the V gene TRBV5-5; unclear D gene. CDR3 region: CASSLGEANEKLFF. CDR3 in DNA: TGTGCCAGCAGCTTGGGGGAGGCTAATGAAAAACTGTTTTTT.